This TCR beta chain was recovered during a study of identical twins. Findings of the study overall: A lower insertion count was a feature of abundant cord blood beta clonotypes, with no such feature in memory repertoires.

Template switching added a universal primer site; cDNA carried unique molecular identifiers. TCRdb called the 5' RACE reads again in MiXCR, with one record for every CDR3 protein. The repertoire consists of more than 400,000 distinct CDR3 sequences, with 13% to 15% occurring once and the leading ten covering roughly 0.4%. The germline V gene encodes CDR1 SGHRS and CDR2 YFSETQ. The V and J ends lost 5 bases and 4 bases, in that order; junction bases with no gene match: 8. CDR3 size: 16 residues. This clonotype was seen more than once but under ten times. Its antigen is not known. A further study also used this sample, focusing on yellow fever vaccine responses in identical twins.

This chain links TRBV5-1 with TRBJ2-1; 11 bases line up with TRBD1. Sequencing was carried out using CD4+ T cells sorted from blood. This sequence was found in a woman younger than 30 in good health. CDR3 DNA: TGCGCCAGCAGTCGGACAGGGGGCAGAAGATACAATGAGCAGTTCTTC. It codes for CASSRTGGRRYNEQFF.